This T cell receptor beta chain was identified in a study of cytomegalovirus exposure and HLA in healthy donors. Germline V gives CDR1 MNHNY, CDR2 SVGAGI (reference sequence). This CDR3 spans 15 amino acids. V was pared by 8 bases and J by 4 bases, with 10 bases of the junction left unmatched. 13 Jbeta primers and 60 Vbeta primers were used for the PCR. The protocol was immunoSEQ multiplex PCR, while the TCRdb copy is restricted to in-frame clones and leaves out a portion. This sample yields about 170,000 clones, of which 62% are seen a single time; around 2.9% belongs to the top ten. The source of this sequence is a man between 40 and 49 years old in good health and CMV-seronegative. The sample consisted of PBMCs. The chain employs TRBV6-6 and TRBJ2-3; 9 bases match TRBD1. The CDR3 loop reads CASSSRTGVADTQYF. CDR3 in DNA: TGTGCCAGCTCAAGTCGGACAGGGGTGGCAGATACGCAGTATTTT.